This T cell receptor beta chain is from a study of lymphopenia after photon versus proton radiotherapy (dated by TCRdb to between 2017 and 2020). As for the study more broadly: In patients with gastrointestinal tumors who developed high-grade lymphopenia, the study compared the immunological effects of photon radiation therapy with those of proton radiation therapy. The cohort comprised some 20 patients with gastrointestinal tumors who received either photon or proton therapy and then developed lymphopenia. The goal of the study was to characterize the differences between the two radiation modalities in how they affect the immune system. Results the study describes overall, beyond this receptor: The survival association was examined only in patients who died, and the authors described better survival with proton therapy as a possibility, not as a demonstrated result. Proton-treated patients stayed relatively stable during treatment, while photon-treated patients lost naive T cells and TCR diversity and gained effector/memory populations. Across the cohort, among patients who died, a greater drop in TCR diversity after the nadir was inversely correlated with overall survival time. Once the lymphocyte count had reached its nadir, the repertoires of photon-treated patients showed oligoclonal expansion, particularly of CD8+ Temra cells, and this expansion drove the decline in diversity.

The table lists this clone with a few counts. This clone's antigen is unknown. Nothing much larger sits one base from this clone, and base qualities are not available. Library creation used the immunoSEQ multiplex PCR assay. Deep sequencing of rearranged TCR beta loci, alongside multiparametric flow cytometry, was used to profile T cell repertoires. Drawn from immuneACCESS, this table holds only the in-frame rearrangements with V and J called that TCRdb kept. Clones are partly lost; checked studies trace under half to an unresolved V gene and leave the rest unexplained. For this sample the table gives about 42,000 clones, of which about 83% were detected only once. The top ten hold around 25% of the sample. The sequence was collected from a woman in her seventies with pancreatic cancer. The sequencing used peripheral blood, collected from a patient treated with proton-based radiotherapy.

The CDR3 region reads CASSLGGTSGFYNEQFF. The DNA sequence follows: TGTGCCAGCAGCTTAGGAGGGACTAGCGGGTTCTACAATGAGCAGTTCTTC. The sequence links TRBV7-9 to TRBJ2-1, with TRBD2 identical over 12 junction bases. The CDR3 holds 17 amino acids from the cysteine to the phenylalanine. CDR3 DNA only is kept here, 51 bases in frame from base 1. The V end gives up 1 base and the J end 3 bases, leaving 4 bases in the junction not matched to a gene. CDR1 and CDR2 were assigned from the germline V gene (reference sequence) as SEHNR and FQNEAQ.